One and the same sample provided the 16 T cell receptor beta chains below, sequenced in a study of T cells in Graves' hyperthyroidism and ophthalmopathy. There were TCR beta CDR3 regions amplified from RNA transcripts. In the first-round RT-PCR of the TCR CDR3, the HTBI primer set was used. TCRdb reprocessed the multiplex PCR reads via MiXCR and lists one record per CDR3 protein. Counted here are 250,000 or so distinct CDR3 sequences, roughly 15% occurring once; the ten biggest clones make up roughly 30%. The sequencing input was blood. Receptors were obtained from a woman between 45 and 65 years old with Graves' hyperthyroidism that later progressed to Graves' ophthalmopathy.

This clonotype came up a few times. The chain links TRBV4-1 to TRBJ1-2; D remains ambiguous. The CDR3 covers 13 residues. CDR1 and CDR2 (germline): MGHRA, YSYEKL. V was clipped by 0 bases and J by 2 bases, with 4 bases between them. This CDR3 reads CASSQDRNYGYTF. CDR3 coding DNA: TGCGCCAGCAGCCAAGATCGAAACTATGGCTACACCTTC.

This sequence joins TRBV24-1 and TRBJ2-3; tentatively, D is TRBD2 (5 bases). Germline V gene lookup returns CDR1 KGHDR and CDR2 SFDVKD. The CDR3 is 17 amino acids. V was cut by 6 bases and J by 4 bases, with 22 bases left in between. This CDR3 is CATSPRLLAPGSDTQYF. CDR3 DNA sequence: TGTGCCACCAGTCCACGCCTTCTAGCCCCTGGATCAGATACGCAGTATTTT.

V and J are TRBV2 and TRBJ2-7; 10 bases map to TRBD2. Losses at the gene ends were 6 bases for V and 2 bases for J; bases not matched to a gene: 7. CDR1 is SNHLY and CDR2 is FYNNEI in the germline V gene. The CDR3 consists of 15 residues. The CDR3 coding sequence is TGTGCCAGCAGGCCCGGACTAGCGGATCCCTACGAGCAGTACTTC. Amino acid sequence: CASRPGLADPYEQYF. The entire variable domain, with the rest obtained from reference TRBV2 and TRBJ2-7, is as follows: EPEVTQTPSHQVTQMGQEVILRCVPISNHLYFYWYRQILGQKVEFLVSFYNNEISEKSEIFDDQFSVERPDGSNFTLKIRSTKLEDSAMYFCASRPGLADPYEQYFGPGTRLTVT.

This clonotype was observed a few times. In DNA form, the CDR3 reads TGTGCCAGCCGGGACAGCTCAAGATATGGCTACACCTTC. Its protein is CASRDSSRYGYTF. The chain recombines TRBV6-1 with TRBJ1-2; 7 bases line up with TRBD1. This CDR3 has 13 amino acids. Germline V gene lookup returns CDR1 MNHNS and CDR2 SASEGT. Germline trimming cut 8 bases from V and 5 bases from J; bases unmatched to any gene: 8.

This clonotype was counted many times. The chain joins TRBV2 to TRBJ2-1, with 7 bases identical to TRBD1. J was trimmed by 8 bases and V by 5 bases; bases with no gene match: 6. This CDR3 contains 13 residues. Germline V CDR1 and CDR2: SNHLY, FYNNEI. The chain's CDR3 is CASSYDREDEQFF. The CDR3 region has the DNA TGTGCCAGCAGTTACGACAGGGAAGATGAGCAGTTCTTC.

The V call is TRBV4-2, the J call TRBJ2-3; D unclear. Germline lookup yields CDR1 LGHNA and CDR2 YNFKEQ. This CDR3 spans 14 amino acids. Trimming took 4 bases from V and 2 from J, leaving 10 bases between them. The CDR3 spells CASSPRPNTDTQYF. As DNA, the CDR3 is TGTGCCAGCAGCCCCCGACCCAACACAGATACGCAGTATTTT.

This clonotype came up many times. V is TRBV28 and J is TRBJ2-3; TRBD2 is a possible D gene (6 bases). Trimming stripped 4 bases from V and 3 bases from J, with 14 bases between. CDR3 length equals 15 residues. The V gene's germline CDR1 is MDHEN and CDR2 SYDVKM. The CDR3 coding sequence is TGTGCCAGCAGTTCCCTCATGGGAGGAACAGATACGCAGTATTTT. This translates into CASSSLMGGTDTQYF.

This clonotype was counted a few times. V usage is TRBV9 and J usage is TRBJ2-3, with 9 bases aligning to TRBD2. From germline, CDR1 is SGDLS and CDR2 YYNGEE. Trimming took 4 bases from V and 0 from J; bases not matched to a gene: 6. There are 16 residues in the CDR3. The CDR3 protein is CASSRGLASSTDTQYF. The CDR3 DNA reads as TGTGCCAGCAGCCGCGGACTAGCGTCTAGCACAGATACGCAGTATTTT.

This clonotype was recorded at least ten times. The chain carries TRBV2 and TRBJ2-7, with a possible D match to TRBD2 (5 bases). V was pared by 4 bases and J by 5 bases, with 12 bases between. The CDR3 covers 13 residues. The germline V gene has CDR1 SNHLY and CDR2 FYNNEI. CDR3 bases: TGTGCCAGCAGTGGTTATCGGGAAAACGAGCAGTACTTC. Its translation is CASSGYRENEQYF.

The table lists this clonotype with many counts. The chain uses TRBV4-1 and TRBJ2-2; D may be TRBD1 or TRBD2 (5 bases each). V was clipped by 0 bases and J by 0 bases, with 8 bases between them. Germline assignment: CDR1 MGHRA and CDR2 YSYEKL. The CDR3 spans 16 residues. CDR3 bases: TGCGCCAGCAGCCAAGACGGGACGTCGAACACCGGGGAGCTGTTTTTT. It codes for CASSQDGTSNTGELFF.

The table lists this clonotype with many counts. V gene TRBV20-1 combines with J gene TRBJ2-1, with D unresolved. V lost 3 bases, J lost 6 bases, and 12 bases lay in between. The length of the CDR3 is 13 residues. Germline CDR1 DFQATT, CDR2 SNEGSKA (reference sequence). This chain's CDR3 is CSASWLGINEQFF. CDR3 in DNA: TGCAGTGCTAGTTGGCTCGGAATCAATGAGCAGTTCTTC.

About this clonotype: Just one base apart from a much larger clone, this may be a read error. The chain combines TRBV6-6 with TRBJ1-5; D is ambiguous. Near its end, the DNA agrees better with TRBJ2-3, so the J call may be wrong. Per germline, CDR1 MNHNY and CDR2 SVGAGI (reference sequence). The CDR3 is 14 amino acids. CDR3 sequence reads: CASSYSSWGQPQYF. CDR3 DNA: TGTGCCAGCAGTTACTCGTCTTGGGGTCAGCCCCAGTATTTT.

This clonotype has at least ten counts. The chain links TRBV10-3 to TRBJ1-2; D call uncertain. Trimming took off 3 bases at V and 8 bases at J, with 16 bases between the two ends. The CDR3 is 14 residues long. The germline V gene encodes CDR1 ENHRY and CDR2 SYGVKD. This CDR3 is CAISDPLKERGYTF. The CDR3 region has the DNA TGTGCCATCAGTGATCCCCTCAAGGAGAGGGGCTACACCTTC.

Note on this clonotype: A much larger clone is a single base away; this may be a read error. The chain uses TRBV27 and TRBJ2-7; D not resolved. CDR3 length: 12 residues. The germline CDR1 and CDR2 sequences are MNHEY and SMNVEV (reference sequence). The CDR3 sequence is CTSSSQTYEQYF. The CDR3, as DNA: TGTACCAGCAGTTCGCAAACCTACGAGCAGTACTTC.

At least ten counts were recorded for this clonotype. The chain recombines TRBV4-1 with TRBJ2-7; 10 bases are shared with TRBD1. Germline assignment: CDR1 MGHRA and CDR2 YSYEKL. The junction had 11 bases not matched to a gene; V was cut back by 6 bases and J by 3 bases. This CDR3 has 16 residues. The CDR3 DNA is TGCGCCAGCAGTATATCCCGGGACAGGGGTTTCTACGAGCAGTACTTC. Protein: CASSISRDRGFYEQYF.

This clonotype has only a few counts. This chain uses TRBV20-1 with TRBJ2-7; 9 nucleotides line up with TRBD2. From germline, CDR1 is DFQATT and CDR2 SNEGSKA (reference sequence). The CDR3 is 13 residues long. The V segment lost 8 bases and the J segment 5 bases; nucleotides outside the gene matches: 10. CDR3 in DNA: TGCAGTACTGTTAGCGGGAGTAGGAACGAGCAGTACTTC. Its protein product is CSTVSGSRNEQYF.